These 27 T cell receptor beta chains were all obtained from the same sample, sequenced in a study of read filtering for tumor transcriptome and immune sequencing. This library used 300 to 500 ng RNA and molecular barcoded adaptors spanning alpha/delta and beta/gamma chains. One entry per CDR3 protein, called by TCRdb with MiXCR from the reads. The data show 25,000 to 35,000 distinct CDR3 sequences, with about 18% seen just once and 16% held by the top ten. The sample consisted of a population of CD138-negative cells sorted from bone marrow. The receptors shown here come from a donor at least 40 years old with multiple myeloma.

This clonotype was counted many times. The chain uses TRBV7-9 and TRBJ2-7, with D perhaps TRBD2 (5 bases). Germline V gene sequence: CDR1 SEHNR, CDR2 FQNEAQ (reference sequence). The CDR3 extends over 12 amino acids. V lost 6 bases to trimming and J lost 4 bases, with 10 bases between them. DNA of the CDR3: TGTGCCAGCAGTGACGGGGAATACGAGCAGTACTTC. Protein product: CASSDGEYEQYF.

The chain carries TRBV4-1 and TRBJ1-5, with a possible D match to TRBD1 (5 bases). This CDR3 is 17 amino acids long. Deletions cut 4 bases from V and 4 bases from J, with 20 bases between. Germline V gene sequence: CDR1 MGHRA, CDR2 YSYEKL. The CDR3 here is CASSRENGGQGNQPQHF. The CDR3 region has the DNA TGCGCCAGCAGCCGAGAAAACGGCGGGCAGGGAAATCAGCCCCAGCATTTT.

This clonotype was counted at least ten times. This chain joins TRBV28 and TRBJ1-5; D remains ambiguous. The germline gives CDR1 MDHEN, CDR2 SYDVKM. The CDR3 sequence is 14 residues long. The V end lost 5 bases, the J end lost 0 bases, and 8 bases lay between the germline ends. CDR3 in amino acids: CASSGALSNQPQHF. The CDR3 DNA sequence: TGTGCCAGCAGTGGAGCTCTTAGCAATCAGCCCCAGCATTTT.

This clonotype was counted many times. The chain is built from TRBV20-1 and TRBJ2-1; no definite D call. V lost 0 bases and J 0 bases, leaving 6 bases between the germline ends. There are 14 residues in the CDR3. The germline V gene encodes CDR1 DFQATT and CDR2 SNEGSKA (reference sequence). The CDR3, as DNA: TGCAGTGCTAGAGAGGCGGCCTCCTACAATGAGCAGTTCTTC. Its protein is CSAREAASYNEQFF.

This clonotype is classed as medium-sized. This chain uses TRBV6-2 or TRBV6-3 with TRBJ2-7; 10 positions match TRBD1. The CDR3 consists of 14 residues. V shed 2 bases, J shed 3 bases, and the junction held 1 base outside the gene matches. Looked up from germline, CDR1 is MNHEY and CDR2 is SVGEGT. The CDR3 DNA follows: TGTGCCAGCAGTTACGGACAGGGGGGCTACGAGCAGTACTTC. It specifies CASSYGQGGYEQYF.

The table lists this clonotype with many counts. The chain is built from TRBV11-3 and TRBJ2-3; the D gene is possibly TRBD2 (6 bases). V lost 1 base, J lost 7 bases, and 9 bases lay in between. The CDR3 consists of 13 residues. The germline V gene has CDR1 SGHNT and CDR2 YENEEA. The chain's CDR3 is CASSLGGGNTQYF. DNA of the CDR3: TGTGCCAGCAGCTTAGGCGGAGGGAATACGCAGTATTTT. The entire variable domain, with the rest obtained from reference TRBV11-3 and TRBJ2-3, is as follows: EAGVVQSPRYKIIEKKQPVAFWCNPISGHNTLYWYLQNLGQGPELLIRYENEEAVDDSQLPKDRFSAERLKGVDSTLKIQPAELGDSAVYLCASSLGGGNTQYFGPGTRLTVL.

About this clonotype: It differs at one base from a far larger clone, so likely a read error. The V call is TRBV6-6, the J call TRBJ2-1; 13 nucleotides align to TRBD2. This CDR3 region has 15 residues. Germline V CDR1 and CDR2: MNHNY, SVGAGI (reference sequence). Here the CDR3 reads CARSKLAGGPNEQFF. CDR3 in DNA: TGTGCCCGCAGTAAACTAGCGGGAGGGCCTAATGAGCAGTTCTTC.

The table lists this clonotype with many counts. The chain joins TRBV29-1 to TRBJ2-1; 11 nucleotides agree with TRBD2. The CDR3 is 16 amino acids. Looked up from germline, CDR1 is SQVTM and CDR2 is ANQGSEA. The V and J ends lost 4 bases and 8 bases, in that order; junction bases with no gene match: 13. The CDR3: CSVVRSTSGGADEQFF. The CDR3 bases are TGCAGCGTTGTGAGGTCTACTAGCGGGGGAGCAGATGAGCAGTTCTTC.

The rearrangement links TRBV5-1 to TRBJ2-1, with 9 bases lining up with TRBD1. J gave up 10 bases and V 4 bases, and 6 bases lay outside the gene matches. The CDR3 is 13 amino acids. In germline, CDR1 is SGHRS, CDR2 YFSETQ. CDR3: CASSLTGGKEQFF. The CDR3 DNA sequence: TGCGCCAGCAGCCTTACAGGGGGCAAAGAGCAGTTCTTC. The full variable domain, completed using reference TRBV5-1 and TRBJ2-1, is KAGVTQTPRYLIKTRGQQVTLSCSPISGHRSVSWYQQTPGQGLQFLFEYFSETQRNKGNFPGRFSGRQFSNSRSEMNVSTLELGDSALYLCASSLTGGKEQFFGPGTRLTVL.

This clonotype was detected a few times. The CDR3 sequence: CASSPGKGPNTEAFF. The CDR3 DNA sequence: TGTGCCAGCTCACCTGGTAAGGGGCCCAACACTGAAGCTTTCTTT. The V and J genes are TRBV18 and TRBJ1-1, with D perhaps matching TRBD1 (5 bases). V lost 3 bases, J lost 2 bases, and 13 bases lay in between. This CDR3 region has 15 residues. Germline V gene sequence: CDR1 KGHSH, CDR2 LQKENI.

This clonotype has ten or more counts. V usage is TRBV19 and J usage is TRBJ2-1; 11 bases align to TRBD2. The CDR3 is 17 residues long. Germline V gives CDR1 LNHDA, CDR2 SQIVND (reference sequence). The J segment lost 4 bases and the V segment lost 3 bases, leaving 8 bases of the junction unmatched. CDR3 sequence (DNA): TGTGCCAGTAGTATCTTTCGACTAGCGGGACGGTACAATGAGCAGTTCTTC. Protein: CASSIFRLAGRYNEQFF.

This clonotype showed up many times. The chain has TRBV20-1 and TRBJ2-7; 8 bases map to TRBD2. Unmatched junction bases numbered 8, after V lost 3 bases and J lost 4 bases. Germline CDR1 reads DFQATT; CDR2 reads SNEGSKA (reference sequence). The CDR3 consists of 14 residues. CDR3 sequence: CSASGGAGRYEQYF. For the CDR3, the DNA is TGCAGTGCTAGCGGGGGGGCGGGGAGGTACGAGCAGTACTTC.

This clonotype was seen repeatedly, ten times or more. The gene calls are TRBV13 and TRBJ2-7, with 8 nucleotides matching TRBD1. V shed 5 bases, J shed 2 bases, and the junction held 5 bases outside the gene matches. Germline CDR1 PRHDT, CDR2 FYEKMQ (reference sequence). The CDR3 is 14 amino acids. The CDR3: CASSLDRGAYEQYF. CDR3 DNA sequence: TGTGCCAGCAGCCTCGACAGGGGTGCCTACGAGCAGTACTTC.

This clonotype was seen many times. V is TRBV28 and J is TRBJ2-1; TRBD2 matches at 7 bases. The CDR3 totals 14 residues. CDR1 and CDR2 (germline): MDHEN, SYDVKM. V was clipped by 5 bases and J by 10 bases; unmatched bases: 11. CDR3 bases: TGTGCCAGCAGTCCCCCGGGAGGCCGACCGGAGCAGTTCTTC. It codes for CASSPPGGRPEQFF.

This rearrangement joins TRBV7-9 to TRBJ2-4, with D perhaps matching TRBD1 or TRBD2 (6 bases each). V dropped 7 bases and J dropped 9 bases, with 19 bases sitting between them. The germline V gene has CDR1 SEHNR and CDR2 FQNEAQ (reference sequence). The CDR3 is 14 residues long. CDR3: CASNFGGSESIQYF. CDR3 nucleotides: TGTGCCAGCAACTTCGGGGGCAGTGAGAGCATTCAGTACTTC.

This clonotype was seen many times. The gene calls are TRBV7-2 and TRBJ2-3; 12 positions match TRBD2. There are 16 residues in the CDR3. V was clipped by 1 base and J by 3 bases; unmatched bases: 2. CDR1 and CDR2 from the germline V gene are SGHTA and FQGNSA. CDR3 in amino acids: CASSLDLAGGTDTQYF. CDR3 coding DNA: TGTGCCAGCAGCTTAGACCTAGCGGGAGGGACAGATACGCAGTATTTT. The full variable domain, in which reference TRBV7-2 and TRBJ2-3 provide the parts outside the CDR3, is GAGVSQSPSNKVTEKGKDVELRCDPISGHTALYWYRQSLGQGLEFLIYFQGNSAPDKSGLPSDRFSAERTGGSVSTLTIQRTQQEDSAVYLCASSLDLAGGTDTQYFGPGTRLTVL.

At least ten counts were recorded for this clonotype. The chain is built from TRBV29-1 and TRBJ2-1, with D perhaps assigned TRBD1 or TRBD2 (5 bases each). The V gene lost 8 bases and the J gene lost 3 bases, with 23 bases spanning the gap. The CDR3 is 16 residues long. Germline-derived CDR1 and CDR2 are SQVTM and ANQGSEA. In DNA form, the CDR3 reads TGCAGCCTGGGGGTGTTTGCCGGGTCCGGCTACAATGAGCAGTTCTTC. Its translation: CSLGVFAGSGYNEQFF.

The chain links TRBV7-2 to TRBJ2-2; 9 positions agree with TRBD2. The V gene's germline CDR1 is SGHTA and CDR2 FQGNSA. The CDR3 runs to 20 residues. The trim removed 6 bases at V and 1 base at J, leaving 18 bases unmatched. The CDR3 region is CASRGGRERTSAMNTGELFF. CDR3 DNA: TGTGCCAGCAGAGGGGGCCGGGAACGGACTAGCGCGATGAACACCGGGGAGCTGTTTTTT.

This clonotype was detected many times. The CDR3 reads CASSHGSDTQYF. DNA of the CDR3: TGTGCCAGCAGCCACGGGAGCGATACGCAGTATTTT. The rearrangement joins TRBV3-1 to TRBJ2-3; weak D call: TRBD2 (6 bases). The V end lost 3 bases, the J end lost 6 bases, and 7 bases lay between the germline ends. This CDR3 has 12 residues. CDR1 is LGHDT and CDR2 is YNNKEL in the germline V gene (reference sequence).

The chain is built from TRBV12-3 or TRBV12-4 and TRBJ2-3; D gene unclear. CDR3 size: 15 residues. V lost 3 bases, J lost 4 bases, and 14 bases lay in between. The CDR3 coding sequence is TGTGCCAGCAGTTTCTTGGCGACGGTCGCAGATACGCAGTATTTT. It encodes CASSFLATVADTQYF.

This clonotype has only a few counts. The chain links TRBV19 to TRBJ2-2, with D tentatively TRBD2 (6 bases). The CDR3 has 14 amino acids. Germline V gene data show CDR1 as LNHDA and CDR2 as SQIVND (reference sequence). V was clipped by 4 bases and J by 0 bases, with 6 bases between them. The CDR3 coding sequence is TGTGCCAGTAGTAGACTAGCGAACACCGGGGAGCTGTTTTTT. It specifies CASSRLANTGELFF.

This clonotype ranks as medium-sized. The chain recombines TRBV6-1 with TRBJ1-4; D uncertain. The V end lost 3 bases, the J end lost 5 bases, and 10 bases lay between the germline ends. Germline V gene lookup returns CDR1 MNHNS and CDR2 SASEGT. The CDR3 is made up of 14 amino acids. CDR3 sequence reads: CASSDPGLNEKLFF. The CDR3 nucleotides are TGTGCCAGCAGTGATCCGGGCCTCAATGAAAAACTGTTTTTT.

This clonotype was recorded at least ten times. This chain links TRBV7-9 with TRBJ1-1, with 9 positions matching TRBD1. Germline CDR1 reads SEHNR; CDR2 reads FQNEAQ (reference sequence). The J segment lost 7 bases and the V segment lost 3 bases, leaving 9 bases of the junction unmatched. The CDR3 has 15 residues. This CDR3 is CASSFVGGTGSEAFF. The CDR3 DNA follows: TGTGCCAGCAGCTTTGTAGGCGGGACAGGGAGTGAAGCTTTCTTT.

V usage is TRBV5-4 and J usage is TRBJ2-1, with 8 bases identical to TRBD1. CDR1 is SGHNT and CDR2 is YYREEE in the germline V gene (reference sequence). The CDR3 loop spans 14 amino acids. Losses at the gene ends were 3 bases for V and 6 bases for J; bases not matched to a gene: 5. The CDR3 nucleotides are TGTGCCAGCAGCTCCAGGGGGCCCGGCAATGAGCAGTTCTTC. Protein sequence: CASSSRGPGNEQFF.

This clonotype was counted at least ten times. The genes are TRBV6-6 and TRBJ2-2; D is unresolved. The V gene's germline CDR1 is MNHNY and CDR2 SVGAGI (reference sequence). The germline V and J ends were trimmed by 5 bases and 5 bases, with 12 bases remaining between them. This CDR3 spans 14 amino acids. The CDR3 region is CASSKRSETGELFF. DNA of the CDR3: TGTGCCAGCAGTAAGAGGAGTGAGACCGGGGAGCTGTTTTTT.

This clonotype showed up many times. This chain connects TRBV20-1 to TRBJ2-1, with TRBD2 as a possible D gene (6 bases). The CDR3 sequence is 13 residues long. V lost 5 bases and J lost 4, with 12 bases in between. The germline V gene has CDR1 DFQATT and CDR2 SNEGSKA (reference sequence). In DNA, the CDR3 is TGCAGTGCTCAGGGACTTAATTACAATGAGCAGTTCTTC. Translated: CSAQGLNYNEQFF.

This clonotype was counted many times. The rearrangement uses TRBV3-1 and TRBJ2-5, with 14 bases aligning to TRBD2. Germline-derived CDR1 and CDR2 are LGHDT and YNNKEL (reference sequence). V shed 4 bases and J 0 bases; nucleotides not matched to a gene: 7. The CDR3 covers 18 residues. The CDR3 DNA reads TGTGCCAGCAGCCCCGGACTAGCGGGGGGCCCGTACCAAGAGACCCAGTACTTC. It yields the protein CASSPGLAGGPYQETQYF.